This T cell receptor beta chain is from a study of cytomegalovirus exposure and HLA in healthy donors (dated by TCRdb to about 2017). With regard to the full study: According to an earlier analysis of 550 to 700 of the donors, about 179 million T cells yielded approximately 120 million unique TCR beta sequences and about 280 Gb of sequence data. To predict cytomegalovirus infection status, the study brought together high-throughput TCR immunosequencing, statistical association of individual TCRs with disease status, and machine learning. In addition to the first cohort of 666 subjects, a separate validation cohort of some 120 different subjects was used. Among 300 to 450 genotyped donors of the cohort, an average of 235,054 unique TCR beta nucleotide sequences were sequenced per donor, roughly a sixth of them non-productive. Donor age, sex, ethnicity and CMV serostatus were collected together with the repertoire data. The study aimed to test whether signatures of past pathogen exposure could be identified by cataloging public T cell receptors. Every repertoire in the discovery cohort had been generated on one and the same sequencing platform. Rather than using new phenotypic data, the later analysis identified candidate immune exposures from TCR beta sequences and from how often those sequences occurred across donors. An earlier analysis of approximately 500 of the donors applied high-throughput TCR beta sequencing to assess whether each TCR beta V gene segment acted as functional or pseudogenic. To study patterns of TCR occurrence, a later analysis re-analyzed previously published TCR beta repertoires from just over 650 donors and added high-resolution HLA genotyping. An early release that covered roughly 600 HLA-typed donors contained approximately 300 gigabases of sequencing data and roughly 84 million unique TCR sequences. The number of typed donors differed by locus: roughly 620-630 for A, B, C, DRB1 and DQB1; 522 for DQA1; roughly 600 for DPA1; and roughly 490 for DPB1. The genetic ancestry cluster associated with self-reported Caucasian donors included 70% to 85% of the roughly 400 genotyped donors. Several DR-DQ haplotypes were treated as single units for association and clustering because of strong linkage in the cohort. Class I and class II HLA loci were covered by the typing at four-digit resolution. The study used immunosequencing to profile the T cell repertoires of approximately 640 subjects and linked those repertoires to cytomegalovirus serostatus. In a later genetic analysis, genome-wide SNP genotypes for about 60% of the 666 donors were used, and that subset was treated as a discovery cohort. What the research found in general, with its limitations: A further reported finding was that TCR beta sequences accurately predicted the HLA-A and HLA-B alleles for most subjects in the first cohort. Because HLA typing was missing for some donors at each locus, association tests included only the typed subset. Most TCR sequences were seen in very few donors, while some public TCRs were found in many individuals. In an earlier analysis of 450 to 750 of the donors, most TCR beta V segments appeared in productive rearrangements about 87% or about 30% of the time, broadly matching IMGT annotations. A later genetic analysis reported fewer N-insertions in productive TCRs among donors in an Asian-associated ancestry cluster than the roughly 650-donor mean. Compared with equally common non-associated chains, HLA-associated TCR beta chains in a later analysis were more clonally expanded and had lower generation probabilities. In a later analysis, some 18,000 TCR beta sequences were associated with specific HLA alleles at a false discovery rate of 0.05. Three of the identified cytomegalovirus-associated TCR beta chains were confirmed in vitro to be specific for cytomegalovirus antigens. Roughly 15 rarely observed V segments, including chromosome 9 orphons, were excluded from the earlier analysis of several hundred of the donors because counts were too low. When HLA alleles, especially DR and DQ, strongly co-occurred, TCR associations were difficult to assign to individual alleles. In a later analysis, most CMV-associated TCR beta chains were found to appear HLA-restricted, with HLA associations seemingly driven largely by CMV exposure. The only immune exposure information available for the cohort was CMV serostatus. A later genetic analysis associated a missense DCLRE1C variant with V-gene and J-gene trimming of TCR beta chains, and an independent cohort replicated the association. According to a later analysis, TCR association rates differed among HLA loci, with DRB1 alleles showing the most associated TCRs and HLA-C alleles showing the fewest. The authors suggested that the approach could potentially be generalized to other disease states and immunological phenotypes. A later analysis reported that several top co-occurrence clusters appeared linked to parvovirus B19, influenza, CMV and Epstein-Barr virus. A total of 164 TCR beta chains were listed by the study as associated with cytomegalovirus. Some IMGT-functional V segments, including TRBV6-2 and TRBV6-3, could not be told apart with the 87-base-pair reads, so those segments were excluded. A cluster of highly shared sequence variants was judged likely to be a technical artifact of the sequencing pipeline. Presence/absence analyses assumed roughly uniform sequencing depth across donors, an assumption that may not hold. Linkage disequilibrium might explain the correlated functional status among segregating V segments, but an unknown experimental factor could not be ruled out. The classifier was reported to diagnose cytomegalovirus status with high specificity and sensitivity in both the original cohort and the validation cohort. Only TCR beta chains were sequenced in this cohort, and the absence of alpha or paired-chain data limited detectable features.

The germline V gene provides CDR1 SQVTM and CDR2 ANQGSEA. The CDR3 covers 12 residues, taking in both the cysteine and the phenylalanine. Only CDR3 DNA remains: 36 bases, in frame from the first base. The trim is 6 bases for V and 5 bases for J, with a gap of 13 bases between the germline ends. Libraries were built with the immunoSEQ multiplex PCR assay. For the multiplex PCR, a mixture combining 60 forward primers for TCR Vbeta segments and 13 reverse primers for TCR Jbeta segments was used. The CDR3 region of rearranged TCR beta genes was amplified from genomic DNA by a multiplex PCR assay. Amplified TCR beta libraries were sequenced as 87-base-pair reads on the Illumina HiSeq System. The authors' pipeline ran thus. A later analysis counted about 82 million unique TCR beta chains across the 666 repertoires, and some 11 million of these chains were shared by at least two donors. A nearest-neighbor algorithm error-corrected the raw reads and collapsed the reads into unique sequences, merging closely related sequences to remove PCR and sequencing errors. To assign V, D and J gene segments, CDR3 sequences were aligned to IMGT reference sequences. For a sequence to be retained, at least a six-nucleotide match to both a V gene segment and a J gene segment was required. A rearrangement was called productive if the CDR3 had no stop codons and remained in frame with V and J, and every other rearrangement was called non-productive. CDR3 was defined according to IMGT convention as the region running from the second conserved V-encoded cysteine to the conserved J-encoded phenylalanine. The earlier analysis of 587 of the donors excluded any sequence lacking an unambiguous match to a single V gene segment. In an earlier analysis of several hundred of the donors, V segments were called functional above 56.7% productive rearrangements and were called segregating when the between-donor standard deviation exceeded 5%. A statistical classification framework was built to diagnose cytomegalovirus status from the catalog of TCR beta chain sequences. A later analysis assigned V and J genes by comparing TCR nucleotide sequences with IMGT/GENE-DB human TR gene sequences. The TCRdist pipeline was used in a later analysis to assign CDR3 sequences and most-parsimonious VDJ recombination scenarios. In a later analysis, each TCR beta chain was defined by its CDR3 amino acid sequence together with its V-gene family, and reads lacking a unique V-gene family were excluded. As a way to deal with suspected cross-contamination and a sequencing artifact, a later analysis dropped approximately 570 nucleotide sequences that were highly shared and had low generation probability. A later analysis calculated a clonal expansion index for each public chain from normalized within-repertoire ranks of inferred template counts. Generation probabilities in a later analysis came from a VDJ recombination model fitted to out-of-frame rearrangements, and those results were checked against IGoR. In a later analysis, TCR-TCR, TCR-HLA and TCR-CMV co-occurrence was scored with hypergeometric tests, and a repertoire-size bias correction was applied to TCR pairs. In a later analysis, false discovery rates were estimated by permuting HLA or CMV assignments 20 times. In a later analysis, co-occurring TCRs were grouped with DBSCAN, and TCRdist sequence similarity was added when clustering was performed within HLA-allele-positive subsets. Repertoires with fewer than 30,000 or more than 120,000 public chains were left out of co-occurrence clustering, as were about 5 repertoires with anomalous nucleotide sharing. TCRdb took this table from immuneACCESS and kept in-frame rearrangements with V and J called. Such tables lack part of the clones; where checked against another copy, unresolved V genes explain under half of the gap, and the rest is unexplained. V, J and clone size were drawn from that table, and D and trimming were deduced from the DNA. Here the sample has 130,000 to 150,000 clones; 60% to 80% occur a single time. The top ten clones comprise 4.9% of the sample.

This clone showed up just a few times. What antigen it recognizes has not been identified. Within one base of it there is no much larger clone, and no base qualities were kept. The cohort consisted of 650 to 700 healthy bone marrow donors. Cohort members were all nominally healthy when sampled, although unrecorded immune exposures were likely present. The donor tested CMV seronegative, placing the donor among the roughly 350 seronegative members of the cohort. A peripheral blood sample was provided by each donor, and peripheral blood mononuclear cells were used for TCR beta sequencing. Genomic DNA extraction from the blood cell samples was performed with the Qiagen DNeasy Blood Extraction Kit.

The rearrangement joined TRBV29-1 to TRBJ1-1; the D gene remains uncertain. The receptor was derived from a woman aged 45-60 years in good health and CMV-seronegative. The sample was PBMCs. At the DNA level, the sequence is TGCAGCGTCCGCGGTGCCGGGACTGAAGCTTTCTTT. Translated, this is CSVRGAGTEAFF.